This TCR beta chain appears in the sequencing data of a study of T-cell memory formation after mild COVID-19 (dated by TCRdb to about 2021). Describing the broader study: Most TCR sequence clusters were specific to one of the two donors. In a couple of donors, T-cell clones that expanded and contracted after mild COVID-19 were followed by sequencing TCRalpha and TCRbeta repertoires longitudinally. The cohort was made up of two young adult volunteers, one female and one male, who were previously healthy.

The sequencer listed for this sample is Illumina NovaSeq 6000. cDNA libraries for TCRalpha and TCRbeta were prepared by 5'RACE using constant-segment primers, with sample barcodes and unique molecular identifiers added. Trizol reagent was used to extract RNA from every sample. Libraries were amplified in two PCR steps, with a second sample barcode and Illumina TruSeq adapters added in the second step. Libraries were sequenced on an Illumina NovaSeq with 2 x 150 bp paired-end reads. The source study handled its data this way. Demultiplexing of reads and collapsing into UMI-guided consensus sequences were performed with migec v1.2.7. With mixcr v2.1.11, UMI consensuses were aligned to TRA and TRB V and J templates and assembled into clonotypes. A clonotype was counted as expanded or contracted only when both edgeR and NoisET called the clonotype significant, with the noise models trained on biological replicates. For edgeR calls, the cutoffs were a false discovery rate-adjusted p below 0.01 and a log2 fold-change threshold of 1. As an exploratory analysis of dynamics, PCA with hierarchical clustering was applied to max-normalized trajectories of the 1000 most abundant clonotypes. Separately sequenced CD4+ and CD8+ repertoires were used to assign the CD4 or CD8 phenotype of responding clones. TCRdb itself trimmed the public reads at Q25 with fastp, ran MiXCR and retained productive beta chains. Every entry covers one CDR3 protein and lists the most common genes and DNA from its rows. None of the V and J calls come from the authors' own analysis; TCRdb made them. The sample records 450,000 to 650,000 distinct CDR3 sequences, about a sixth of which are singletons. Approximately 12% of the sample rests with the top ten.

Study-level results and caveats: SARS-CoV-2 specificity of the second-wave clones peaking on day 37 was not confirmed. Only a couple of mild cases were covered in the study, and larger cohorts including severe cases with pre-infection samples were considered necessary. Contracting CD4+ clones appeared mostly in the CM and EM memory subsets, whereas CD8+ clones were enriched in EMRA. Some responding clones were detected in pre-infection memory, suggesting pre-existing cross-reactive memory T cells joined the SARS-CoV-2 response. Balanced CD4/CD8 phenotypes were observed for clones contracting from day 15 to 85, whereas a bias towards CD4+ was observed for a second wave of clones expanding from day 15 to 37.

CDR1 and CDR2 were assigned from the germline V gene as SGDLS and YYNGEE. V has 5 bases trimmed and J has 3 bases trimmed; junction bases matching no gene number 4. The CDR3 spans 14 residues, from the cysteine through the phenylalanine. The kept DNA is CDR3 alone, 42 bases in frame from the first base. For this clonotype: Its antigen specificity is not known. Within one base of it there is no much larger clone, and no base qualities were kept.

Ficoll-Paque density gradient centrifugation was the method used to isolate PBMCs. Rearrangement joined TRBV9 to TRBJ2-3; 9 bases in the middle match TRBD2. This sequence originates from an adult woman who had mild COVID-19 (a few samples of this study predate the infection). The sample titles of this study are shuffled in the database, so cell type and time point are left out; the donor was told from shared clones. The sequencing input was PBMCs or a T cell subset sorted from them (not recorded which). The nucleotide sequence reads TGTGCCAGCAGTACTAGCGGGCAAACAGATACGCAGTATTTT. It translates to CASSTSGQTDTQYF.